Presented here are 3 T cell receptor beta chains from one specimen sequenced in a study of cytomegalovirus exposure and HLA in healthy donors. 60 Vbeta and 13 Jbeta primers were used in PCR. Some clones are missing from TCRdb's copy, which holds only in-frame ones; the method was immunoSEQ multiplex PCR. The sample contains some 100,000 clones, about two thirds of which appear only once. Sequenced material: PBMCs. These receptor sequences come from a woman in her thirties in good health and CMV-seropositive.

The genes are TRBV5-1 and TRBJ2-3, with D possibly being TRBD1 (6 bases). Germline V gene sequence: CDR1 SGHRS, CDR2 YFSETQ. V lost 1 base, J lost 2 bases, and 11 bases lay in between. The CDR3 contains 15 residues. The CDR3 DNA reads TGCGCCAGCAGCTTGACGGGACAAAACACAGATACGCAGTATTTT. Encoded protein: CASSLTGQNTDTQYF.

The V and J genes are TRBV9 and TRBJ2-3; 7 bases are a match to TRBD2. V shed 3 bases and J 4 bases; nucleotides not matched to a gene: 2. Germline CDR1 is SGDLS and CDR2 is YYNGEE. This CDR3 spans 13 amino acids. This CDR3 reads CASSASGADTQYF. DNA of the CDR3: TGTGCCAGCAGCGCAAGCGGGGCAGATACGCAGTATTTT.

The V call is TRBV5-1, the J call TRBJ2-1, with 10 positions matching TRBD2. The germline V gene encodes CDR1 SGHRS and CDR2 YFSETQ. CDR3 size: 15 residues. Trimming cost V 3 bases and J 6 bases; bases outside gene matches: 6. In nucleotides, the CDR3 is TGCGCCAGCAGCTACGGGACTAGCGCGGGCAATGAGCAGTTCTTC. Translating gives CASSYGTSAGNEQFF.